This entry lists 5 T cell receptor beta chains sequenced from one sample in a study of early T cells in non-severe SARS-CoV-2 infection. MiXCR, run by TCRdb on the 5' RACE reads, gives a single entry per CDR3 protein. The repertoire consists of around 56,000 distinct CDR3 sequences, with about 12% occurring once and the leading ten covering 7.5% to 10%. The specimen was whole blood, collected at baseline. These TCRs come from an adult who was a healthcare worker with PCR-confirmed SARS-CoV-2 infection or an uninfected control (not recorded which).

In this sample, this clonotype turned up many times. J is TRBJ2-1 and V is TRBV19; TRBD2 is a possible D gene (6 bases). Germline lookup yields CDR1 LNHDA and CDR2 SQIVND (reference sequence). The germline V and J ends were trimmed by 0 bases and 5 bases, with 11 bases remaining between them. The CDR3 runs 15 residues. CDR3 bases: TGTGCCAGTAGTATAGACGGGGGAAGGAACAATGAGCAGTTCTTC. Translated: CASSIDGGRNNEQFF.

J is TRBJ2-3 and V is TRBV14; TRBD2 is a possible D gene (5 bases). Deletions cut 4 bases from V and 15 bases from J, with 17 bases between. The CDR3 is 12 residues long. Germline V CDR1 and CDR2: SGHDN, FVKESK. The CDR3 bases are TGTGCCAGCAGCCGTCCTAGCATGGTCCACTATTTT. It is translated as CASSRPSMVHYF. The variable domain in full, completed from reference TRBV14 and TRBJ2-3, reads EAGVTQFPSHSVIEKGQTVTLRCDPISGHDNLYWYRRVMGKEIKFLLHFVKESKQDESGMPNNRFLAERTGGTYSTLKVQPAELEDSGVYFCASSRPSMVHYFGPGTRLTVL.

This sequence joins TRBV12-3 or TRBV12-4 and TRBJ1-5, with unresolved D. This CDR3 comprises 15 residues. V shed 3 bases and J shed 0 bases, with 9 bases lying between them. Written as DNA, the CDR3 is TGTGCCAGCAGTTTTGGGCAGCATAGCAATCAGCCCCAGCATTTT. This sequence encodes CASSFGQHSNQPQHF.

This clonotype was seen many times. The chain employs TRBV11-3 and TRBJ2-7, with a tentative D call TRBD2 (6 bases). The V end was cut by 4 bases, the J end by 9 bases, with 19 bases between. CDR1 SGHNT and CDR2 YENEEA come from the germline V gene. The CDR3 has 14 amino acids. CDR3 DNA: TGTGCCAGCAGCTCCGGGACTCCGACAAGGGGGCAGTACTTC. Amino acid sequence: CASSSGTPTRGQYF. Full variable domain (outside the CDR3, taken from reference TRBV11-3 and TRBJ2-7): EAGVVQSPRYKIIEKKQPVAFWCNPISGHNTLYWYLQNLGQGPELLIRYENEEAVDDSQLPKDRFSAERLKGVDSTLKIQPAELGDSAVYLCASSSGTPTRGQYFGPGTRLTVT.

This clonotype was observed many times. V gene TRBV9 combines with J gene TRBJ1-2; 8 bases are shared with TRBD1. Trimming took 0 bases from V and 8 from J; bases not matched to a gene: 12. This CDR3 spans 16 amino acids. CDR1 and CDR2 (germline): SGDLS, YYNGEE. CDR3 sequence reads: CASSVDHGRGRGGYTF. The CDR3 DNA reads as TGTGCCAGCAGCGTAGATCATGGCAGGGGGCGCGGAGGCTACACCTTC.